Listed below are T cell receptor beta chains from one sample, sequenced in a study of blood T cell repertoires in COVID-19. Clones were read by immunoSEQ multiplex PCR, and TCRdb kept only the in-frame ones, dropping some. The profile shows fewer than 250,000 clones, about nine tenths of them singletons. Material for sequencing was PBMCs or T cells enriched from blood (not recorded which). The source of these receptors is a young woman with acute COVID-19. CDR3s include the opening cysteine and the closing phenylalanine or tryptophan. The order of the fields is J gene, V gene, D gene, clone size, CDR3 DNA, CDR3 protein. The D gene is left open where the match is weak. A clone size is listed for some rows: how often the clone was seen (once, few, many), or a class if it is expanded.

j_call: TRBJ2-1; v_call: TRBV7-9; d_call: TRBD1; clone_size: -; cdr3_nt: TGTGCCAGCAGCTTCAAATTCACGTGGGACAGCTCCTACAATGAGCAGTTCTTC; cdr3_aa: CASSFKFTWDSSYNEQFF
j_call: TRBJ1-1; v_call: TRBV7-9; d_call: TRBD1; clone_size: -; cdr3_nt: TGTGCCAGCAGCTTCGGGACAGGTCCTCCTTATGAAGCTTTCTTT; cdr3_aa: CASSFGTGPPYEAFF
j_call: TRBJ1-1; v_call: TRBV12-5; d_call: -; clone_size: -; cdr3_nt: TGTGCTAGTGGTTCCACAGCGAACACTGAAGCTTTCTTT; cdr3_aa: CASGSTANTEAFF
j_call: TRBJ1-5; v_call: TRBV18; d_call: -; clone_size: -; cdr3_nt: TGTGCCAGCTCACCCAGCCGGACAGCCGTAAATCAGCCCCAGCATTTT; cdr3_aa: CASSPSRTAVNQPQHF
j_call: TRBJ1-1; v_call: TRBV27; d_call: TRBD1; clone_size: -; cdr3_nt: TGTGCCAGCAGTTTCGGACAGGGGCCACGGAACACTGAAGCTTTCTTT; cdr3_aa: CASSFGQGPRNTEAFF
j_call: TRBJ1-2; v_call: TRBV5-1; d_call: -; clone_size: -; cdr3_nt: TGCGCCAGCAGCTTGGGGACAGCTGACGTGGTAAAAAATGGCTACACCTTC; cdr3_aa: CASSLGTADVVKNGYTF
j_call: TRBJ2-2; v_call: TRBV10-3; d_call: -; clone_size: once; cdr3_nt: TGTGCCATCACGCGGAACACCGGGGAGCTGTTTTTT; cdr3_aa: CAITRNTGELFF
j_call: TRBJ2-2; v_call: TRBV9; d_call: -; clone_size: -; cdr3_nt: TGTGCCAGCAGCGTAATTGGGGGAGGTAACACCGGGGAGCTGTTTTTT; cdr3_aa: CASSVIGGGNTGELFF
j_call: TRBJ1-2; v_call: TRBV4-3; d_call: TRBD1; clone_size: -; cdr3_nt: TGCGCCAGCAGCACACAAGCCGGGACAGGGGGTTGGGGCTACACCTTC; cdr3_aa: CASSTQAGTGGWGYTF
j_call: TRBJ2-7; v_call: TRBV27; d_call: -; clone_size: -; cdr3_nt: TGTGCCAGCAGTCGGGACAAGAACTACGAGCAGTACTTC; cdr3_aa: CASSRDKNYEQYF
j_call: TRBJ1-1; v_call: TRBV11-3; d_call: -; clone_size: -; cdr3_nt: TGTGCCAGCAGCCGCGGACAAGGCGGCACTGAAGCTTTCTTT; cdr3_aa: CASSRGQGGTEAFF
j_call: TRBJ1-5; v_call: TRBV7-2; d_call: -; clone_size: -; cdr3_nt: TGTGCCAGCAGCTTAAACGGTGATCAGCCCCAGCATTTT; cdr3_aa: CASSLNGDQPQHF
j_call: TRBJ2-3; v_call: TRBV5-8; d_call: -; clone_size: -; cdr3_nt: TGTGCCAGCAGCTGGACAGCATCTAGCACAGATACGCAGTATTTT; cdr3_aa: CASSWTASSTDTQYF
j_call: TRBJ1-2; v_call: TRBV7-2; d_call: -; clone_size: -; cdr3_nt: TGTGCCAGCAGCTTAAACTCCGACCCTGCGTTAACAGCTTTCTATGGCTACACCTTC; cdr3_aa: CASSLNSDPALTAFYGYTF
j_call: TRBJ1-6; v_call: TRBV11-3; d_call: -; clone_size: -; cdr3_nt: TGTGCCAGCAGCTTAGATACATGGGTGGGGAGGTTGGAATCACCCCTCCACTTT; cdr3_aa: CASSLDTWVGRLESPLHF
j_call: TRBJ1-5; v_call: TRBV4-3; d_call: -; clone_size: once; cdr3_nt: TGCGCCAGCAGCCGGGGGCACAATCAGCCCCAGCATTTT; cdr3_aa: CASSRGHNQPQHF
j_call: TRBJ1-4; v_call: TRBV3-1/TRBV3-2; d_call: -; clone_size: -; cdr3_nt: TGTGCCAGCAGCCAGGGGAGGGATCCTAGGGAAAAACTGTTTTTT; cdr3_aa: CASSQGRDPREKLFF
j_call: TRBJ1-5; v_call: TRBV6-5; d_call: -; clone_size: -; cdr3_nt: TGTGCCAGCAGTACGACAAGAAATAGCAATCAGCCCCAGCATTTT; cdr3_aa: CASSTTRNSNQPQHF
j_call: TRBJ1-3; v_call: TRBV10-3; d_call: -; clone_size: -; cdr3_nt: TGTGCCATCAGTGAGTCAACAGTAACCGGAAACACCATATATTTT; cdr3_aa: CAISESTVTGNTIYF
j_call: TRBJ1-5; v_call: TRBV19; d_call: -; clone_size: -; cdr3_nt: TGTGCCAGTACCACCACCGACGGGGGTAACAATCAGCCCCAGCATTTT; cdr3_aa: CASTTTDGGNNQPQHF
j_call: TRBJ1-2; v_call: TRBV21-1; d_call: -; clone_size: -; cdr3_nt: TGTGCCAGCAGCAAAGAAGGGGCTAATGGCTACACCTTC; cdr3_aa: CASSKEGANGYTF
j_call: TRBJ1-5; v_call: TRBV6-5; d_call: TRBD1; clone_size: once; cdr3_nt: TGTGCCAGCAGCCTAGACAGGGGTGGGCAGCCCCAGCATTTT; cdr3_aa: CASSLDRGGQPQHF
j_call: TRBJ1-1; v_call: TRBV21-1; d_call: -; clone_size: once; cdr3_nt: TGTGCCAGCAGCAAAGAGAGTCGCAAGGAAGCTTTCTTT; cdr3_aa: CASSKESRKEAFF
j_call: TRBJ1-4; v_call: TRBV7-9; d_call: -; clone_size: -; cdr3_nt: TGTGCCAGCAGCTTATACGGGACTACAACTAATGAAAAACTGTTTTTT; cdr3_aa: CASSLYGTTTNEKLFF
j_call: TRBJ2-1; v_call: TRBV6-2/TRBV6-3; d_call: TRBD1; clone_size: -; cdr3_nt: TGTGCCAGCAGTCCCCTCCGGGACAGTGAAAACAATGAGCAGTTCTTC; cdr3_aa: CASSPLRDSENNEQFF
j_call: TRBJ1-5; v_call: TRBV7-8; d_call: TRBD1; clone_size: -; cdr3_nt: TGTGCCAGCAGCCAGAGTCGGGGGACAGGGCTAAATCAGCCCCAGCATTTT; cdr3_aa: CASSQSRGTGLNQPQHF
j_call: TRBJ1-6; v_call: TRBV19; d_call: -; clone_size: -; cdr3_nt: TGTGCCAGTAGTAACCTTAGGGGATCCTATAATTCACCCCTCCACTTT; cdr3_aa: CASSNLRGSYNSPLHF
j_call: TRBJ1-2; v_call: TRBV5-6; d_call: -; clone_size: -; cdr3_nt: TGTGCCAGCAGCTTGGGGGGGCTCACCATCGGCTACACCTTC; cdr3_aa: CASSLGGLTIGYTF
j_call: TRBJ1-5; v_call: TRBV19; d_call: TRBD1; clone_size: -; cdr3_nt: TGTGCCAGTAGACTGGGGACAGGGGACAATCAGCCCCAGCATTTT; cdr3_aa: CASRLGTGDNQPQHF
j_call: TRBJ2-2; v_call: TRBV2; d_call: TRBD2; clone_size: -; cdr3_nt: TGTGCCAGCAGCGGAATAGCGGGGTCCGGGGAGCTGTTTTTT; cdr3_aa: CASSGIAGSGELFF
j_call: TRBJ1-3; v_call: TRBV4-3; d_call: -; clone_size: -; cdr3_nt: TGCGCCAGCAGCCAAGTTGGCGGGATTGGAAACACCATATATTTT; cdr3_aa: CASSQVGGIGNTIYF
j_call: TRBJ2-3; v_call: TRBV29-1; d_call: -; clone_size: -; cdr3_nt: TGCAGCGTTGAACAAACTGCAGATACGCAGTATTTT; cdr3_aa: CSVEQTADTQYF
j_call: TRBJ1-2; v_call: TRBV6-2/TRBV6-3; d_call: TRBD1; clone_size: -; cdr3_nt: TGTGCCAGCAGTGTAATCGGGACAGGCGACAGTGGCTACACCTTC; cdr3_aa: CASSVIGTGDSGYTF
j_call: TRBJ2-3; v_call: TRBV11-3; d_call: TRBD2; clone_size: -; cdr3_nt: TGTGCCAGCAGCTCCCGAACTAGCGGGGGCACAGATACGCAGTATTTT; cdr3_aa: CASSSRTSGGTDTQYF
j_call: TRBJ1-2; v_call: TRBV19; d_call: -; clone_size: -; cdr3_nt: TGTGCCAGTACTCGGATCGAGGGTTCTGGCTACACCTTC; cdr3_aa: CASTRIEGSGYTF
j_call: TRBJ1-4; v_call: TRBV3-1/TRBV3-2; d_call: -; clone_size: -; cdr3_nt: TGTGCCAGCAGCCTACTCGGGACTAATGAAAAACTGTTTTTT; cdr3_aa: CASSLLGTNEKLFF
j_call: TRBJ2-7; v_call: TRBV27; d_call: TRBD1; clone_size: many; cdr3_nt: TGTGCCAGCAGAGGGACAGGGCTTCGGAACGAGCAGTACTTC; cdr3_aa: CASRGTGLRNEQYF